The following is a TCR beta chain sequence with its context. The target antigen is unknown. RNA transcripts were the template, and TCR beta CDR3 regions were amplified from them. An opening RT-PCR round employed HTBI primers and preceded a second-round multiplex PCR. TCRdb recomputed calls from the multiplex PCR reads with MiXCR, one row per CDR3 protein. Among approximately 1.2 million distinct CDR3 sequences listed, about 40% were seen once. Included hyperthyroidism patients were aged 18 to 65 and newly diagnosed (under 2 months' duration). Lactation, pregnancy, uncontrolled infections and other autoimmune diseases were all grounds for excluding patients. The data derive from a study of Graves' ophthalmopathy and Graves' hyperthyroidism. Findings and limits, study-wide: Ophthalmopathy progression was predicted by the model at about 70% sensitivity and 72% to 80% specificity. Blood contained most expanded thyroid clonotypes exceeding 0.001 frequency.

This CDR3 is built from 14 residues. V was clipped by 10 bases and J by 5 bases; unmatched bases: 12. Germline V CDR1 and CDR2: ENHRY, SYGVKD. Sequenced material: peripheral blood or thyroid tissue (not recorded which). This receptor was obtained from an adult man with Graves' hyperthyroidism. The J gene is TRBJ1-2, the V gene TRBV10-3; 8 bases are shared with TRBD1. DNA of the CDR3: TGTGCCAGCAAACGCGGGACAGGCTGGTATGGCTACACCTTC. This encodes CASKRGTGWYGYTF.